Listed below are T cell receptor beta chains from one sample, sequenced in a study of CD8 T cells in ankylosing spondylitis. MiXCR was run by TCRdb on the 5' RACE reads, yielding one entry per CDR3 protein. Of about 360,000 distinct CDR3 sequences listed, 20% to 25% are singletons. Sequencing was done on a sample of blood, either unsorted or a sorted T cell fraction (not recorded which). These receptors were collected from a male donor with ankylosing spondylitis or in good health (not recorded which). Both conserved end residues are part of each CDR3. Each record gives: V gene, J gene, D gene, clone size, CDR3 protein, CDR3 DNA. A D gene is named only where the DNA matches it firmly. Size is stated for part of the rows, as once, few or many counts, or as a class when the clone is expanded.

TRBV12-3/TRBV12-4	TRBJ2-7	-	many	CASSLDRVAYEQYF	TGTGCCAGCAGTTTAGACAGGGTCGCCTACGAGCAGTACTTC
TRBV12-3/TRBV12-4	TRBJ2-2	-	-	CASSSVLGKLGQANTGELFF	TGTGCCAGCAGTTCAGTACTCGGCAAACTGGGACAAGCGAACACCGGGGAGCTGTTTTTT
TRBV13	TRBJ2-7	-	few	CASSLGAVSYEQYF	TGTGCCAGCAGCTTAGGGGCGGTCTCCTACGAGCAGTACTTC
TRBV20-1	TRBJ2-7	-	-	CSAEGPQSSYEQYF	TGCAGTGCAGAGGGACCCCAGTCGTCTTACGAGCAGTACTTC
TRBV29-1	TRBJ2-1	-	-	CSVEYVGVEQFF	TGCAGCGTTGAGTACGTGGGCGTCGAGCAGTTCTTC
TRBV24-1	TRBJ2-1	TRBD2	few	CATSDRTSGIYNEQFF	TGTGCCACCAGTGACAGGACTAGCGGGATCTACAATGAGCAGTTCTTC
TRBV15	TRBJ2-7	-	-	CATSRGASGSYEQYF	TGTGCCACCAGCAGAGGGGCCAGCGGCTCCTACGAGCAGTACTTC
TRBV20-1	TRBJ1-3	TRBD1	few	CSARDLGTDSGNTIYF	TGCAGTGCTAGAGATCTCGGGACAGACTCTGGAAACACCATATATTTT
TRBV7-9	TRBJ2-5	-	-	CASSPWTTQETQYF	TGTGCCAGCAGCCCGTGGACTACTCAAGAGACCCAGTACTTC
TRBV4-1	TRBJ2-5	TRBD1	-	CASTDKGQDPWETQYF	TGCGCCAGCACCGATAAGGGACAGGATCCGTGGGAGACCCAGTACTTC
TRBV6-5	TRBJ2-1	-	-	CASSYSREYEQFF	TGTGCCAGCAGTTACTCGAGAGAGTATGAGCAGTTCTTC
TRBV24-1	TRBJ2-7	-	few	CATSDQDGSKQYF	TGTGCCACCAGTGACCAGGACGGTAGCAAGCAGTACTTC
TRBV25-1	TRBJ2-3	TRBD1	many	CATRQGHTDTQYF	TGTGCCACCCGACAGGGCCACACAGATACGCAGTATTTT
TRBV7-2	TRBJ1-6	-	few	CASSPGPWSYNSPLHF	TGTGCCAGCAGCCCAGGGCCTTGGTCCTATAATTCACCCCTCCACTTT
TRBV3-1	TRBJ2-1	-	-	CASSQEWTAYNEQFF	TGTGCCAGCAGCCAAGAATGGACAGCTTACAATGAGCAGTTCTTC
TRBV3-1	TRBJ2-3	-	-	CASSQDQELTQYF	TGTGCCAGCAGCCAAGACCAGGAATTGACGCAGTATTTT
TRBV18	TRBJ1-2	-	few	CASSPPIVRRNYGYTF	TGTGCCAGCTCACCACCTATCGTGCGCCGAAACTATGGCTACACCTTC
TRBV20-1	TRBJ2-4	-	few	CSAGGGGAWKNIQYF	TGCAGTGCTGGGGGAGGGGGGGCGTGGAAGAACATTCAGTACTTC
TRBV29-1	TRBJ2-1	TRBD1	-	CSVADRTGDEQFF	TGCAGCGTCGCGGACCGGACAGGGGATGAGCAGTTCTTC
TRBV28	TRBJ2-3	TRBD1	few	CASSQDRDTDTQYF	TGTGCCAGCAGTCAAGACAGGGACACAGATACGCAGTATTTT
TRBV20-1	TRBJ1-1	-	-	CSARLSDFEAFF	TGCAGTGCTAGATTGTCTGATTTTGAAGCTTTCTTT
TRBV24-1	TRBJ2-3	-	-	CATSDLGGGPDTDTQYF	TGTGCCACCAGTGATTTGGGCGGGGGCCCAGACACAGATACGCAGTATTTT
TRBV6-1	TRBJ2-3	-	-	CASSPTYWISSTDTQYF	TGTGCCAGCAGTCCTACCTACTGGATTAGCAGCACAGATACGCAGTATTTT
TRBV27	TRBJ2-6	-	-	CASSKIPGANVLTF	TGTGCCAGCAGTAAGATCCCTGGGGCCAACGTCCTGACTTTC
TRBV7-6	TRBJ2-3	-	few	CASSLGSNVDRVTDTQYF	TGTGCCAGCAGCTTAGGGTCTAACGTCGACCGTGTAACAGATACGCAGTATTTT
TRBV6-1	TRBJ2-1	TRBD1	-	CASGSFLSGTGGKNEQFF	TGTGCCAGCGGAAGCTTTCTGTCCGGGACAGGGGGCAAAAATGAGCAGTTCTTC
TRBV10-2	TRBJ1-5	-	few	CASSEEGLNNQPQHF	TGCGCCAGCAGTGAAGAAGGGTTGAACAATCAGCCCCAGCATTTT
TRBV3-1	TRBJ2-7	-	-	CASSVRDASYEQYF	TGTGCCAGCAGCGTTCGGGACGCCTCCTACGAGCAGTACTTC
TRBV28	TRBJ2-5	-	many	CASSFQGRKETQYF	TGTGCCAGCAGTTTTCAAGGACGGAAAGAGACCCAGTACTTC
TRBV7-3	TRBJ2-5	-	-	CASSLYGGETQYF	TGTGCCAGCAGCTTATACGGCGGAGAGACCCAGTACTTC
TRBV20-1	TRBJ1-1	TRBD1	-	CSARAQGVYAAEAFF	TGCAGTGCTAGAGCTCAGGGGGTCTACGCGGCTGAAGCTTTCTTT
TRBV9	TRBJ2-2	TRBD1	-	CASSATGTGATGELFF	TGTGCCAGCAGCGCCACCGGGACAGGGGCCACCGGGGAGCTGTTTTTT
TRBV11-2	TRBJ2-2	-	few	CASSSNTDTGELFF	TGTGCCAGCAGCTCGAATACCGATACCGGGGAGCTGTTTTTT
TRBV5-1	TRBJ2-2	-	-	CASSLEQGHTGELFF	TGCGCCAGCAGCTTGGAACAGGGACACACCGGGGAGCTGTTTTTT
TRBV12-3/TRBV12-4	TRBJ2-3	-	-	CASSFSLADTQYF	TGTGCCAGCAGTTTCTCTCTAGCAGATACGCAGTATTTT
TRBV27	TRBJ2-1	-	few	CASSSGGGGQGEQFF	TGTGCCAGCAGTTCCGGTGGGGGGGGGCAGGGGGAGCAGTTCTTC
TRBV2	TRBJ2-1	-	few	CASKRAENEQFF	TGTGCCAGCAAGCGAGCGGAAAATGAGCAGTTCTTC
TRBV7-2	TRBJ2-3	-	few	CASISGRGTDTQYF	TGTGCCAGCATCTCGGGACGTGGCACAGATACGCAGTATTTT
TRBV20-1	TRBJ1-3	-	many	CSARENGFAGNTIYF	TGCAGTGCTAGAGAGAACGGGTTCGCTGGAAACACCATATATTTT
TRBV16	TRBJ2-7	-	-	CASSQSETGPELPPYEQYF	TGTGCCAGCAGCCAATCGGAAACAGGGCCCGAACTACCTCCCTACGAGCAGTACTTC
TRBV7-8	TRBJ2-1	TRBD2	-	CASLPGGSYNEQFF	TGTGCCAGCCTACCGGGGGGCTCCTACAATGAGCAGTTCTTC
TRBV4-1	TRBJ2-7	TRBD1	few	CASSQDPDRTGYYEQYF	TGCGCCAGCAGCCAAGATCCCGACCGGACAGGGTACTACGAGCAGTACTTC
TRBV29-1	TRBJ2-5	-	few	CSAHGPLQETQYF	TGCAGCGCCCATGGGCCTCTCCAAGAGACCCAGTACTTC
TRBV12-3/TRBV12-4	TRBJ2-2	-	few	CASTLAGGYGELFF	TGTGCCAGCACTCTAGCAGGCGGGTACGGGGAGCTGTTTTTT
TRBV11-3	TRBJ2-7	-	few	CASSITTETEQYF	TGTGCCAGCAGCATAACCACAGAAACCGAGCAGTACTTC
TRBV10-1	TRBJ2-3	-	-	CASSEMAGATTDTQYF	TGCGCCAGCAGTGAGATGGCGGGGGCGACCACAGATACGCAGTATTTT
TRBV12-3/TRBV12-4	TRBJ2-1	-	few	CASSFTGHEQFF	TGTGCCAGCAGTTTTACGGGGCATGAGCAGTTCTTC
TRBV10-3	TRBJ2-1	-	-	CAIRDDSSYNEQFF	TGTGCCATCAGGGACGACAGCTCCTACAATGAGCAGTTCTTC
TRBV7-9	TRBJ2-5	-	-	CASSPPVFFDGETQYF	TGTGCCAGCAGCCCTCCGGTCTTTTTTGATGGAGAGACCCAGTACTTC
TRBV5-1	TRBJ2-7	TRBD1	few	CASSSLGTGVLEQYF	TGCGCCAGCAGCTCACTCGGGACAGGGGTTCTCGAGCAGTACTTC
TRBV29-1	TRBJ2-2	-	many	CSVENFPPSGELFF	TGCAGCGTTGAAAATTTTCCTCCATCCGGGGAGCTGTTTTTT
TRBV5-6	TRBJ2-7	-	-	CASSLALARREQYF	TGTGCCAGCAGCTTGGCGTTAGCACGACGCGAGCAGTACTTC
TRBV5-1	TRBJ2-3	-	few	CASSATGRPIITDTQYF	TGCGCCAGCAGCGCGACGGGCCGCCCCATCATCACAGATACGCAGTATTTT